This passage covers 18 T cell receptor beta chains from one sample sequenced in a study of neurological immune-mediated disorders. TCRdb reanalysed the 5' RACE reads using MiXCR and keeps one entry per CDR3 protein. The sample lists under 60,000 distinct CDR3 sequences, 16% occurring once. Input material: PBMCs. These receptors came from a man aged 55 to 69 in good health.

This clonotype has a count of ten or more. The chain is built from TRBV4-3 and TRBJ2-1, with D hard to call. This CDR3 region has 13 residues. V shed 0 bases and J shed 7 bases, with 7 bases lying between them. Germline V gene data show CDR1 as LGHNA and CDR2 as YSLEER. In DNA form, the CDR3 reads TGCGCCAGCAGCCAAGAGGGATGGAATGAGCAGTTCTTC. The encoded protein is CASSQEGWNEQFF.

J is TRBJ1-5 and V is TRBV7-2; D unresolved. Looked up from germline, CDR1 is SGHTA and CDR2 is FQGNSA. V gave up 1 base and J gave up 6 bases, with 10 bases separating them. The CDR3 is 14 amino acids. This chain's CDR3 is CASSLGSWGQPQHF. CDR3 in DNA: TGTGCCAGCAGCTTAGGTTCGTGGGGTCAGCCCCAGCATTTT. Drawing the rest from reference TRBV7-2 and TRBJ1-5, the complete variable domain is GAGVSQSPSNKVTEKGKDVELRCDPISGHTALYWYRQSLGQGLEFLIYFQGNSAPDKSGLPSDRFSAERTGGSVSTLTIQRTQQEDSAVYLCASSLGSWGQPQHFGDGTRLSIL.

The table lists this clonotype with many counts. The rearrangement uses TRBV6-6 and TRBJ2-1; 12 positions agree with TRBD2. The length of the CDR3 is 15 residues. Germline values: CDR1 MNHNY, CDR2 SVGAGI (reference sequence). V lost 7 bases, J lost 4 bases, and 5 bases stayed unmatched. CDR3 DNA: TGTGCCAGCAACCCCGGGACTAGCGGGTACAATGAGCAGTTCTTC. Residues: CASNPGTSGYNEQFF.

This clonotype was recorded at least ten times. This chain joins TRBV27 and TRBJ1-1, with a possible D match to TRBD1 (5 bases). This CDR3 contains 13 residues. Germline V gene sequence: CDR1 MNHEY, CDR2 SMNVEV (reference sequence). The V gene lost 5 bases and the J gene lost 2 bases, with 9 bases spanning the gap. CDR3 sequence reads: CASSRGGNTEAFF. The CDR3 DNA is TGTGCCAGCAGTCGGGGGGGTAACACTGAAGCTTTCTTT.

This clonotype has a count of ten or more. J is TRBJ2-1 and V is TRBV27; D is tentatively TRBD1 or TRBD2 (5 bases each). This CDR3 has 14 residues. Trimming pared 5 bases from V and 6 bases from J, leaving 14 bases between. Germline CDR1 and CDR2: MNHEY and SMNVEV (reference sequence). The CDR3 protein is CASSNRDAFNEQFF. In DNA form, the CDR3 reads TGTGCCAGCAGTAACCGGGACGCCTTCAATGAGCAGTTCTTC.

This clonotype was observed at least ten times. The chain is built from TRBV5-1 and TRBJ2-5, with 7 nucleotides matching TRBD1. V lost 4 bases to trimming and J lost 6 bases; unmatched junction nucleotides: 12. The length of the CDR3 is 15 residues. Germline lookup yields CDR1 SGHRS and CDR2 YFSETQ. CDR3 bases: TGCGCCAGCAGCCCGGAGGTGACAGGGACAAAGACCCAGTACTTC. This sequence encodes CASSPEVTGTKTQYF.

This clonotype has at least ten counts. The chain combines TRBV4-2 with TRBJ1-4; D possibly corresponds to TRBD1 (5 bases). Trimming removed 0 bases at V and 4 bases at J, with 6 bases between. Germline V gives CDR1 LGHNA, CDR2 YNFKEQ. The CDR3 totals 14 residues. Written as DNA, the CDR3 is TGTGCCAGCAGCCAAGACGACAGTAATGAAAAACTGTTTTTT. This codes for CASSQDDSNEKLFF.

The chain combines TRBV19 with TRBJ1-5; D gene ambiguous. The CDR3 has 13 residues. From germline, CDR1 is LNHDA and CDR2 SQIVND (reference sequence). The V end was cut by 9 bases, the J end by 7 bases, with 16 bases between. The chain's CDR3 is CASSERVYQPQHF. The CDR3, as DNA: TGTGCCAGCTCCGAGAGGGTCTACCAGCCCCAGCATTTT.

This clonotype was counted many times. The chain uses TRBV6-5 and TRBJ2-1, with TRBD1 matching 12 bases. CDR1 and CDR2 from the germline V gene are MNHEY and SVGAGI. CDR3 length equals 14 residues. Trimming cost V 6 bases and J 11 bases; bases outside gene matches: 8. The CDR3 coding sequence is TGTGCCAGCAGCCGTCCGGGACAGGGGGCTAAGCAGTTCTTC. Residues: CASSRPGQGAKQFF.

The chain is built from TRBV6-6 and TRBJ2-3; TRBD1 matches 8 bases. The J segment lost 3 bases and the V segment lost 7 bases, leaving 6 bases of the junction unmatched. Germline V gene lookup returns CDR1 MNHNY and CDR2 SVGAGI (reference sequence). The length of the CDR3 is 14 residues. In nucleotides, the CDR3 is TGTGCCAGCAACGACAGGGGTAGAACAGATACGCAGTATTTT. Its protein product is CASNDRGRTDTQYF.

In regard to this clonotype: Mismatch with germline at one junction end may stem from a read error. The chain uses TRBV7-9 and TRBJ1-1; weak D call: TRBD1 (5 bases). This CDR3 has 15 amino acids. Germline V gene sequence: CDR1 SEHNR, CDR2 FQNEAQ (reference sequence). CDR3 coding DNA: TGTGCCAGCAGCCACCGGGAGGGCGGGGCCACTGTAGCTTTCTTT. Translated, it gives CASSHREGGATVAFF.

In its sample, this clonotype was seen many times. This chain links TRBV5-1 with TRBJ1-4; 9 nucleotides line up with TRBD1. J gave up 8 bases and V 4 bases, and 12 bases lay outside the gene matches. CDR1 SGHRS and CDR2 YFSETQ come from the germline V gene. The CDR3 extends over 16 amino acids. CDR3 sequence reads: CASSQGPGQGEEKLFF. The CDR3 coding sequence is TGCGCCAGCAGCCAAGGACCGGGACAGGGCGAGGAAAAACTGTTTTTT. The whole variable domain, remainder taken from reference TRBV5-1 and TRBJ1-4, is KAGVTQTPRYLIKTRGQQVTLSCSPISGHRSVSWYQQTPGQGLQFLFEYFSETQRNKGNFPGRFSGRQFSNSRSEMNVSTLELGDSALYLCASSQGPGQGEEKLFFGSGTQLSVL.

By proportion, this clonotype is medium-sized. This chain connects TRBV29-1 to TRBJ2-1, with D possibly being TRBD1 (5 bases). This CDR3 is 13 amino acids long. From germline, CDR1 is SQVTM and CDR2 ANQGSEA. Trimming removed 4 bases from V and 9 bases from J, with 16 bases in between. For the CDR3, the DNA is TGCAGCGTTGCCGGAGTCGACAGCATTGAGCAGTTCTTC. Translated: CSVAGVDSIEQFF.

In its sample, this clonotype was seen many times. The CDR3 sequence is CSARSGLAGGYNEQFF. The DNA of the CDR3 is TGCAGTGCTAGATCGGGACTAGCGGGAGGTTACAATGAGCAGTTCTTC. The rearrangement links TRBV20-1 to TRBJ2-1, with TRBD2 matching over 15 bases. The CDR3 totals 16 residues. V was clipped by 2 bases and J by 4 bases; unmatched bases: 3. CDR1 DFQATT and CDR2 SNEGSKA come from the germline V gene (reference sequence).

This clonotype was observed many times. The V and J genes are TRBV12-3 or TRBV12-4 and TRBJ2-2; D assignment may be TRBD1 or TRBD2 (6 bases each). There are 16 residues in the CDR3. Trimming shortened V by 3 bases and J by 4 bases, and 15 bases separated the two germline ends. The CDR3 coding sequence is TGTGCCAGCAGTTTGTCAGGTCGGGGGCCCACCGGGGAGCTGTTTTTT. Its translation is CASSLSGRGPTGELFF.

The chain links TRBV5-1 to TRBJ1-1; maybe TRBD1 (5 bases). The CDR3 covers 17 residues. V lost 0 bases and J 1 base, leaving 16 bases between the germline ends. Germline V gene sequence: CDR1 SGHRS, CDR2 YFSETQ. The CDR3 here is CASSLAPGSDANTEAFF. The CDR3 DNA reads TGCGCCAGCAGCTTGGCTCCAGGGTCTGATGCGAACACTGAAGCTTTCTTT.

This clonotype was observed at least ten times. The gene calls are TRBV7-9 and TRBJ2-1, with 9 bases fitting TRBD2. In germline, CDR1 is SEHNR, CDR2 FQNEAQ (reference sequence). The CDR3 has 12 amino acids. V lost 1 base and J lost 12; bases outside the gene matches: 1. CDR3 bases: TGTGCCAGCAGCTTAGATAGCGGGAGGCAGTTCTTC. It is translated as CASSLDSGRQFF.

This clonotype was observed a handful of times. CDR3 in amino acids: CASSQTTRAGAYNEQFF. DNA of the CDR3: TGCGCCAGCAGCCAAACTACAAGAGCTGGAGCCTACAATGAGCAGTTCTTC. The chain employs TRBV4-3 and TRBJ2-1; D not certain. Germline V CDR1 and CDR2: LGHNA, YSLEER. This CDR3 region has 17 residues. The ends were cut back, 2 bases at V and 2 bases at J, with 16 bases in the middle.